The clone carrying this TCR beta chain appeared many times. Unique molecular identifiers were affixed to single, distinct cDNA molecules. TCRdb reprocessed the 5' RACE reads with MiXCR, giving one entry per CDR3 protein. This sample has tens of thousands of distinct CDR3 sequences; 9% to 10% occur once, and the top ten carry around a sixth. V lost 3 bases and J lost 10; bases outside the gene matches: 5. Per germline, CDR1 GTSNPN and CDR2 SVGIG (reference sequence). This CDR3 has 12 residues. The data were obtained in a study of early T cells in non-severe SARS-CoV-2 infection. Study overall: The chains were unpaired, and the sequenced material was bulk RNA from unsorted whole blood.

This receptor was taken from an adult who was a healthcare worker with PCR-confirmed SARS-CoV-2 infection or an uninfected control (not recorded which). V is TRBV30 and J is TRBJ2-1, with 8 bases matching TRBD1. The sequences come from whole blood, collected at baseline. The CDR3 sequence is CAWSRGQVEQFF. The CDR3 bases are TGTGCCTGGAGCAGGGGGCAAGTGGAGCAGTTCTTC.